Below are 32 T cell receptor beta chains sequenced from a single sample in a study of blood T cell repertoires in COVID-19. The data were produced by immunoSEQ multiplex PCR, yet TCRdb's version contains in-frame clones alone and is incomplete. The data show tens of thousands of clones, 89% seen once. Sample: peripheral blood. These receptors originate from a man at least 80 years old with acute or convalescent COVID-19.

The chain uses TRBV28 and TRBJ1-1; D is possibly TRBD1 (6 bases). Trimming removed 5 bases from V and 1 base from J, with 17 bases in between. The CDR3 loop spans 16 amino acids. The germline V gene has CDR1 MDHEN and CDR2 SYDVKM. This chain's CDR3 is CASSPPGQRANTEAFF. CDR3 in DNA: TGTGCCAGCAGTCCCCCAGGACAGAGAGCGAACACTGAAGCTTTCTTT. The full variable domain, completed using reference TRBV28 and TRBJ1-1, is DVKVTQSSRYLVKRTGEKVFLECVQDMDHENMFWYRQDPGLGLRLIYFSYDVKMKEKGDIPEGYSVSREKKERFSLILESASTNQTSMYLCASSPPGQRANTEAFFGQGTRLTVV.

The chain links TRBV5-1 to TRBJ2-3, with D possibly TRBD2 on 6 matching bases. There are 15 residues in the CDR3. The V end was cut by 4 bases, the J end by 2 bases, with 14 bases between. Germline CDR1 reads SGHRS; CDR2 reads YFSETQ. The DNA of the CDR3 is TGCGCCAGCAGCCCCACCGCGGGGTCCACAGATACGCAGTATTTT. This codes for CASSPTAGSTDTQYF.

The CDR3 protein is CASSPGEDTEAFF. The CDR3 DNA sequence: TGTGCCAGCAGCCCCGGAGAGGACACTGAAGCTTTCTTT. The gene calls are TRBV7-8 and TRBJ1-1; D ambiguous. CDR1 is SGHVS, CDR2 FQNEAQ, per germline. The CDR3 extends over 13 amino acids. Trimming cost V 5 bases and J 3 bases, with 10 bases left between them.

This clone was found a few times. The chain couples TRBV7-8 to TRBJ2-7; the D gene is possibly TRBD1 (5 bases). The CDR3 runs 15 residues. V lost 1 base and J 3 bases, leaving 13 bases between the germline ends. Germline V lookup: CDR1 SGHVS, CDR2 FQNEAQ. CDR3 sequence: CASSLDETVVYEQYF. The CDR3 nucleotides read TGTGCCAGCAGCTTAGATGAGACAGTGGTCTACGAGCAGTACTTC.

This chain links TRBV18 with TRBJ1-5; D remains unclear. Germline values: CDR1 KGHSH, CDR2 LQKENI. With 6 bases removed from V and 5 bases from J, the gap between germline ends came to 17 bases. The CDR3 totals 15 residues. The CDR3 DNA sequence: TGTGCCAGCTCTAGAGGCAGCGATACCGATCAGCCCCAGCATTTT. Protein product: CASSRGSDTDQPQHF.

The chain recombines TRBV6-6 with TRBJ1-1; a possible D gene is TRBD1 (5 bases). Trimming pared 0 bases from V and 3 bases from J, leaving 8 bases between. The length of the CDR3 is 14 residues. Germline assignment: CDR1 MNHNY and CDR2 SVGAGI (reference sequence). The CDR3 DNA sequence: TGTGCCAGCAGTTACTCGAGCAGGGACACTGAAGCTTTCTTT. This codes for CASSYSSRDTEAFF.

This sequence joins TRBV6-5 and TRBJ2-1, with 11 bases matching TRBD2. This CDR3 contains 15 residues. Germline V CDR1 and CDR2: MNHEY, SVGAGI. The trim removed 6 bases at V and 7 bases at J, leaving 8 bases unmatched. In DNA, the CDR3 is TGTGCCAGCAGGCCCATAGCGGGAGGGCGAAATGAGCAGTTCTTC. Translating gives CASRPIAGGRNEQFF.

The chain joins TRBV7-2 to TRBJ2-1, with D possibly TRBD2 on 5 matching bases. The CDR3 covers 13 residues. Trimming removed 5 bases at V and 2 bases at J, with 7 bases between. CDR1 is SGHTA and CDR2 is FQGNSA in the germline V gene. The CDR3 here is CASSPGTYNEQFF. DNA of the CDR3: TGTGCCAGCAGCCCCGGGACCTACAATGAGCAGTTCTTC. Based on the CDR3 plus reference TRBV7-2 and TRBJ2-1, the full variable domain is GAGVSQSPSNKVTEKGKDVELRCDPISGHTALYWYRQSLGQGLEFLIYFQGNSAPDKSGLPSDRFSAERTGGSVSTLTIQRTQQEDSAVYLCASSPGTYNEQFFGPGTRLTVL.

The rearrangement uses TRBV4-1 and TRBJ1-3; no firm D call. V gave up 1 base and J gave up 0 bases, with 10 bases separating them. CDR3 length: 16 residues. CDR1 is MGHRA and CDR2 is YSYEKL in the germline V gene. The CDR3 reads CASSQGTGGSGNTIYF. In nucleotides, the CDR3 is TGCGCCAGCAGCCAAGGAACGGGAGGCTCTGGAAACACCATATATTTT.

The rearrangement uses TRBV28 and TRBJ1-4; 8 nucleotides line up with TRBD1. The CDR3 is made up of 16 amino acids. With V trimmed by 6 bases and J by 6 bases, 12 bases remained unmatched. Per the germline V gene, CDR1 is MDHEN and CDR2 is SYDVKM. As DNA, the CDR3 is TGTGCCAGCAGCAAATCTACCGGGACAGGCTATGAAAAACTGTTTTTT. Amino acids: CASSKSTGTGYEKLFF.

The chain recombines TRBV19 with TRBJ1-1; D possibly corresponds to TRBD1 (6 bases). V dropped 2 bases and J dropped 9 bases, with 13 bases sitting between them. The CDR3 contains 13 residues. Germline CDR1 is LNHDA and CDR2 is SQIVND (reference sequence). In DNA form, the CDR3 reads TGTGCCAGTAGTATAATGGACAGTTCTAAAGCTTTCTTT. Its translation: CASSIMDSSKAFF.

The chain is built from TRBV11-2 and TRBJ2-7; 12 positions agree with TRBD2. Trimming took 6 bases from V and 0 from J; bases not matched to a gene: 6. From germline, CDR1 is SGHAT and CDR2 FQNNGV. This CDR3 comprises 16 residues. The CDR3 bases are TGTGCCAGCAGAAGACTAGCGGGAGCCCGCTCCTACGAGCAGTACTTC. This sequence encodes CASRRLAGARSYEQYF. Variable domain in full (rest from reference TRBV11-2 and TRBJ2-7): EAGVAQSPRYKIIEKRQSVAFWCNPISGHATLYWYQQILGQGPKLLIQFQNNGVVDDSQLPKDRFSAERLKGVDSTLKIQPAKLEDSAVYLCASRRLAGARSYEQYFGPGTRLTVT.

The chain uses TRBV5-1 and TRBJ2-7; TRBD1 agrees at 10 bases. CDR1 and CDR2 from the germline V gene are SGHRS and YFSETQ. The J segment lost 6 bases and the V segment lost 4 bases, leaving 7 bases of the junction unmatched. There are 14 residues in the CDR3. For the CDR3, the DNA is TGCGCCAGCAGCCCCTCCGGGACAGGGGTCGAGCAGTACTTC. This gives the protein CASSPSGTGVEQYF.

V is TRBV5-1 and J is TRBJ2-6; no firm D call. V dropped 9 bases and J dropped 2 bases, with 15 bases sitting between them. The germline V gene encodes CDR1 SGHRS and CDR2 YFSETQ. The CDR3 is 15 residues long. The DNA of the CDR3 is TGCGCCACCCGCGTGAGGCGTCCTGGGGCCAACGTCCTGACTTTC. Residues: CATRVRRPGANVLTF.

The V call is TRBV5-1, the J call TRBJ2-3; a possible D gene is TRBD2 (6 bases). V was pared by 5 bases and J by 7 bases, with 17 bases between. The CDR3 is 14 amino acids. Germline values: CDR1 SGHRS, CDR2 YFSETQ. The CDR3 nucleotides read TGCGCCAGCAGTGATAGCGGACTCGGGTATACGCAGTATTTT. Encoded protein: CASSDSGLGYTQYF.

The chain has TRBV21-1 and TRBJ2-1; no DNA check was done on the table's D call, TRBD2. TRBV21-1 is described as a pseudogene. This CDR3 spans 14 amino acids. The CDR3 protein is CASSTTPRGDEQFF. DNA of the CDR3: TGTGCCAGCAGCACGACTCCTCGGGGGGATGAGCAGTTCTTC.

The rearrangement joins TRBV5-1 to TRBJ2-7; 8 bases align to TRBD2. Germline CDR1 SGHRS, CDR2 YFSETQ. The CDR3 has 16 residues. V was pared by 0 bases and J by 2 bases, with 7 bases of the junction left unmatched. As DNA, the CDR3 is TGCGCCAGCAGCTTGGCCCTCCGACTAGCGACCTACGAGCAGTACTTC. Its protein product is CASSLALRLATYEQYF.

The J gene is TRBJ2-5, the V gene TRBV5-1; 7 nucleotides agree with TRBD2. The trim removed 4 bases at V and 1 base at J, leaving 7 bases unmatched. The CDR3 loop spans 15 amino acids. Looked up from germline, CDR1 is SGHRS and CDR2 is YFSETQ. CDR3 DNA sequence: TGCGCCAGCAGCCTCTCGGGAGGATCCCAAGAGACCCAGTACTTC. It encodes CASSLSGGSQETQYF.

There are a few counts of this clone. The chain has TRBV11-2 and TRBJ2-1, with unresolved D. CDR3 length: 14 amino acids. Germline loops: CDR1 SGHAT, CDR2 FQNNGV. V gave up 3 bases and J gave up 6 bases, with 12 bases separating them. The CDR3 protein is CASSFGSPVNEQFF. CDR3 coding DNA: TGTGCCAGCAGCTTCGGGTCACCAGTCAATGAGCAGTTCTTC.

This clone was seen only a few times. The gene calls are TRBV3-1 (or the pseudogene TRBV3-2) and TRBJ1-6; D perhaps matches TRBD1 (5 bases). This CDR3 has 15 amino acids. V gave up 1 base and J gave up 7 bases, with 11 bases separating them. CDR1 and CDR2 from the germline V gene are LGHDT and YNNKEL (reference sequence). The CDR3 is CASSQGGPSNSPLHF. The CDR3 region has the DNA TGTGCCAGCAGCCAAGGGGGCCCTTCAAATTCACCCCTCCACTTT.

The chain recombines TRBV7-8 with TRBJ2-1, with TRBD2 matching over 8 bases. The length of the CDR3 is 12 residues. After removal of 5 bases from V and 15 bases from J, the junction contained 9 bases not matched to a gene. Germline values: CDR1 SGHVS, CDR2 FQNEAQ. CDR3 residues: CASSLLAGSPFF. CDR3 nucleotide sequence: TGTGCCAGCAGCCTCCTAGCGGGTAGCCCGTTCTTC.

As to this clone: One junction end does not reproduce the germline sequence, and a read error may be involved. The rearrangement links TRBV19 to TRBJ2-1, with 10 bases lining up with TRBD2. The CDR3 contains 14 residues. Germline CDR1 reads LNHDA; CDR2 reads SQIVND (reference sequence). The CDR3 region is CASSPGLAGEGRVF. In DNA, the CDR3 is TGTGCCAGTAGCCCGGGGCTAGCGGGAGAGGGGCGGGTCTTC. Full variable domain (outside the CDR3, taken from reference TRBV19 and TRBJ2-1): DGGITQSPKYLFRKEGQNVTLSCEQNLNHDAMYWYRQDPGQGLRLIYYSQIVNDFQKGDIAEGYSVSREKKESFPLTVTSAQKNPTAFYLCASSPGLAGEGRVFGPGTRLTVL.

This chain uses TRBV28 with TRBJ2-3; 11 bases align to TRBD2. The CDR3 spans 15 residues. V lost 2 bases, J lost 7 bases, and 5 bases stayed unmatched. Per germline, CDR1 MDHEN and CDR2 SYDVKM. The CDR3 here is CASSLRGTSGHTQYF. For the CDR3, the DNA is TGTGCCAGCAGTTTAAGGGGGACTAGCGGTCATACGCAGTATTTT.

The chain recombines TRBV3-1 (or the pseudogene TRBV3-2) with TRBJ1-5; D remains unclear. This CDR3 has 13 residues. Germline-derived CDR1 and CDR2 are LGHDT and YNNKEL (reference sequence). V was pared by 0 bases and J by 7 bases, with 7 bases between. Written as DNA, the CDR3 is TGTGCCAGCAGCCAAGATCTACGCCAGCCCCAGCATTTT. It is translated as CASSQDLRQPQHF.

V and J are TRBV5-5 and TRBJ1-3, with D uncertain. CDR1 and CDR2 (germline): SGHKS, YYEKEE (reference sequence). The CDR3 sequence is 15 residues long. Trimming took 0 bases from V and 2 from J, leaving 9 bases between them. CDR3 DNA: TGTGCCAGCAGCTTGGCGAAGGAGGCTGGAAACACCATATATTTT. Its translation: CASSLAKEAGNTIYF.

V usage is TRBV11-2 and J usage is TRBJ2-1; 7 positions match TRBD2. The V segment lost 1 base and the J segment 9 bases; nucleotides outside the gene matches: 12. The CDR3 has 16 amino acids. Germline-derived CDR1 and CDR2 are SGHAT and FQNNGV. The CDR3 DNA reads as TGTGCCAGCAGCTTAGCCGTCGTGACTAGCTCACGTGAGCAGTTCTTC. Translation gives CASSLAVVTSSREQFF.

The chain has TRBV9 and TRBJ2-1, with a tentative D call TRBD1 (6 bases). CDR1 is SGDLS, CDR2 YYNGEE, per germline. The CDR3 extends over 15 amino acids. V shed 0 bases and J shed 0 bases, with 7 bases lying between them. This CDR3 reads CASSVGTVSYNEQFF. The CDR3 DNA is TGTGCCAGCAGCGTAGGGACAGTCTCCTACAATGAGCAGTTCTTC.

The chain employs TRBV2 and TRBJ2-7; 12 nucleotides align to TRBD2. There are 16 residues in the CDR3. Germline CDR1 reads SNHLY; CDR2 reads FYNNEI. With V trimmed by 5 bases and J by 7 bases, 12 bases remained unmatched. In nucleotides, the CDR3 is TGTGCCAGCAGTACCCGACTAGCGGGAGCGGCGGGTGAGCAGTACTTC. It codes for CASSTRLAGAAGEQYF.

In its sample, this clone was seen a few times. V gene TRBV5-1 combines with J gene TRBJ2-7; 13 bases are a match to TRBD2. The junction had 13 bases not matched to a gene; V was cut back by 4 bases and J by 6 bases. This CDR3 comprises 17 residues. In germline, CDR1 is SGHRS, CDR2 YFSETQ. CDR3 in amino acids: CASSKGLAGVPGGEQYF. Written as DNA, the CDR3 is TGCGCCAGCAGCAAAGGACTAGCGGGAGTCCCGGGGGGCGAGCAGTACTTC.

V gene TRBV2 combines with J gene TRBJ1-6; D is possibly TRBD1 (5 bases). Germline loops: CDR1 SNHLY, CDR2 FYNNEI. The germline V and J ends were trimmed by 5 bases and 5 bases, with 13 bases remaining between them. CDR3 size: 15 residues. CDR3 protein: CASSKLTADNSPLHF. As DNA, the CDR3 is TGTGCCAGCAGTAAATTGACAGCAGATAATTCACCCCTCCACTTT.

This chain joins TRBV29-1 and TRBJ1-1; D unresolved. This CDR3 has 13 residues. Germline lookup yields CDR1 SQVTM and CDR2 ANQGSEA. The ends were cut back, 7 bases at V and 4 bases at J, with 16 bases in the middle. This CDR3 reads CSGFLPLSTEAFF. DNA of the CDR3: TGCAGCGGTTTCTTACCGCTATCCACTGAAGCTTTCTTT.

The CDR3 DNA reads TGTGCCAGCAGCCTAAGCGGGAGAGCAGATACGCAGTATTTT. This codes for CASSLSGRADTQYF. V and J are TRBV11-2 and TRBJ2-3; 8 bases are a match to TRBD2. The length of the CDR3 is 14 residues. Germline trimming cut 5 bases from V and 4 bases from J; bases unmatched to any gene: 5. CDR1 is SGHAT, CDR2 FQNNGV, per germline.